This T cell receptor beta chain was documented in a study of blood T cell repertoires in COVID-19. Study as a whole: The origin of the acute and convalescent COVID-19 samples was the United States, Italy and Spain. T cells, B-cell-depleted T cells, or PBMCs provided the cDNA or gDNA that served as material.

In the original analysis: Reference gene primer amplification in the assay estimated nucleated cell counts. Clones were sequenced by immunoSEQ multiplex PCR, and TCRdb holds only the in-frame ones, with some missing. V and J calls and clone size are those listed in that table; D and trimming were worked out from the DNA. Of under 250,000 clones listed, approximately 85% were seen once; the top ten hold 5.1%. The Seattle patients joined while their infection was active and were tracked longitudinally afterward. The sample holds a few counts of this clone. This sequence originates from a man aged 50 to 60 with COVID-19, enrolled during active disease. Source material: peripheral blood.

The CDR3 DNA reads TGTGCCAGCAGTCCCTCCGGGACAGTGTTGCGGGAGACCCAGTACTTC. It specifies CASSPSGTVLRETQYF. This chain connects TRBV27 to TRBJ2-5, with 7 nucleotides matching TRBD1. With 5 bases clipped from V and 5 bases from J, the junction kept 14 bases outside the gene matches. CDR1 MNHEY and CDR2 SMNVEV come from the germline V gene (reference sequence). The CDR3 runs 16 residues.